The 30 T cell receptor beta chains presented below share a single source sample, sequenced in a study of T cells in Graves' hyperthyroidism and ophthalmopathy. Amplified TCR beta CDR3 regions derived from RNA transcripts. The primer set for the first-round RT-PCR of the TCR CDR3 was HTBI. TCRdb reprocessed the multiplex PCR reads via MiXCR and lists one record per CDR3 protein. The table has a few hundred thousand distinct CDR3 sequences, 18% seen once. The sequenced material came from blood. These TCRs come from a woman in her thirties or forties with Graves' ophthalmopathy.

This clonotype was seen ten or more times. The V call is TRBV6-1, the J call TRBJ2-7, with 9 positions matching TRBD1. This CDR3 has 15 amino acids. Trimming at V came to 6 bases and at J to 1 base, leaving 7 bases not matched to a gene. In germline, CDR1 is MNHNS, CDR2 SASEGT. In nucleotides, the CDR3 is TGTGCCAGCAGGCAGACAGGGGGGACGTCCTACGAGCAGTACTTC. Translation gives CASRQTGGTSYEQYF.

This clonotype was seen many times. V usage is TRBV6-1 and J usage is TRBJ1-2; maybe TRBD1 (5 bases). Germline V gene lookup returns CDR1 MNHNS and CDR2 SASEGT. The CDR3 is made up of 13 amino acids. V lost 10 bases and J 6 bases, leaving 18 bases between the germline ends. This CDR3 reads CATSRGSRDGYTF. CDR3 DNA sequence: TGTGCCACCTCCCGGGGTAGCAGGGATGGCTACACCTTC.

This clonotype was recorded many times. The chain uses TRBV29-1 and TRBJ2-7, with unresolved D. There are 11 residues in the CDR3. Germline assignment: CDR1 SQVTM and CDR2 ANQGSEA. V shed 4 bases and J shed 4 bases, with 8 bases lying between them. The CDR3 nucleotides read TGCAGCGTTGGGCCATCTTACGAGCAGTACTTC. This translates into CSVGPSYEQYF.

This clonotype was counted ten times or more. The chain combines TRBV20-1 with TRBJ2-6, with D perhaps matching TRBD2 (5 bases). Germline assignment: CDR1 DFQATT and CDR2 SNEGSKA (reference sequence). The CDR3 is 18 amino acids. Trimming removed 4 bases at V and 0 bases at J, with 19 bases between. The CDR3 DNA sequence: TGCAGTGCTACCAAGCAGACCCGGGGTCCCTCTGGGGCCAACGTCCTGACTTTC. Translating it yields CSATKQTRGPSGANVLTF.

This clonotype occurred a few times. The genes are TRBV4-1 and TRBJ2-7, with 8 bases that match TRBD1. The CDR3 contains 14 residues. CDR1 is MGHRA, CDR2 YSYEKL, per germline. J was trimmed by 3 bases and V by 7 bases; bases with no gene match: 8. In nucleotides, the CDR3 is TGCGCCAGCATATGGTCAGGGGGCGTCTACGAGCAGTACTTC. Amino acid sequence: CASIWSGGVYEQYF.

This clonotype showed up many times. The chain couples TRBV6-2 or TRBV6-3 to TRBJ1-2, with 11 bases lining up with TRBD1. V shed 6 bases and J 7 bases; nucleotides not matched to a gene: 4. Germline lookup yields CDR1 MNHEY and CDR2 SVGEGT. The CDR3 sequence is 13 residues long. In DNA, the CDR3 is TGTGCCAGCAGACCCGGGACAGGGGGTGGCTACACCTTC. Its protein product is CASRPGTGGGYTF.

This sequence joins TRBV20-1 and TRBJ2-6, with TRBD1 matching 7 bases. The CDR3 is 16 residues long. Trimming cost V 4 bases and J 0 bases; bases outside gene matches: 6. CDR1 is DFQATT and CDR2 is SNEGSKA in the germline V gene (reference sequence). CDR3 sequence reads: CSATKGTASGANVLTF. The CDR3 nucleotides read TGCAGTGCTACCAAGGGGACAGCCTCTGGGGCCAACGTCCTGACTTTC.

This clonotype has a count of ten or more. The chain is built from TRBV29-1 and TRBJ2-3; D call uncertain. Trimming removed 5 bases from V and 6 bases from J, with 9 bases in between. Germline lookup yields CDR1 SQVTM and CDR2 ANQGSEA. This CDR3 has 11 residues. CDR3 region: CSVKLGDTQYF. The CDR3, as DNA: TGCAGCGTTAAGCTAGGGGATACGCAGTATTTT.

This clonotype has a count of ten or more. The genes are TRBV10-1 and TRBJ2-2; TRBD2 matches 9 bases. Germline CDR1 WNHNN, CDR2 SYGVQD (reference sequence). V shed 4 bases and J 0 bases; nucleotides not matched to a gene: 6. CDR3 length: 17 residues. CDR3 DNA: TGCGCCAGCAGTGCTATAGCGGGAGTGCCGAACACCGGGGAGCTGTTTTTT. The encoded protein is CASSAIAGVPNTGELFF.

The sample holds many counts of this clonotype. At one end the junction does not follow the germline gene, possibly because of a read error. This sequence joins TRBV7-7 and TRBJ2-5, with 13 nucleotides matching TRBD2. CDR1 and CDR2 from the germline V gene are SSHAT and FNYEAQ (reference sequence). The CDR3 is 14 residues long. CDR3 bases: TGTGCTAGCAGCTTAGGACTAGCGGGAGAGACCCAGTGCTTC. The encoded protein is CASSLGLAGETQCF.

This chain joins TRBV18 and TRBJ1-2, with 8 bases aligning to TRBD1. V lost 4 bases to trimming and J lost 8 bases; unmatched junction nucleotides: 21. The CDR3 is 18 amino acids. Germline V gives CDR1 KGHSH, CDR2 LQKENI. The CDR3 region has the DNA TGTGCCAGCTCACGGACAGGGACCACGACAAACATCTTGGGGGGCTACACCTTC. Protein sequence: CASSRTGTTTNILGGYTF. Full variable domain (outside the CDR3, taken from reference TRBV18 and TRBJ1-2): NAGVMQNPRHLVRRRGQEARLRCSPMKGHSHVYWYRQLPEEGLKFMVYLQKENIIDESGMPKERFSAEFPKEGPSILRIQQVVRGDSAAYFCASSRTGTTTNILGGYTFGSGTRLTVV.

This clonotype was picked up many times. V gene TRBV9 combines with J gene TRBJ2-7, with 11 bases lining up with TRBD1. CDR1 is SGDLS and CDR2 is YYNGEE in the germline V gene. The junction had 3 bases not matched to a gene; V was cut back by 2 bases and J by 2 bases. The CDR3 runs 15 residues. This chain's CDR3 is CASSVDRGRAYEQYF. CDR3 in DNA: TGTGCCAGCAGCGTGGACAGGGGGCGAGCCTACGAGCAGTACTTC.

The table lists this clonotype with a count of one. The rearrangement uses TRBV7-2 and TRBJ2-5, with 7 bases aligning to TRBD1. CDR1 SGHTA and CDR2 FQGNSA come from the germline V gene. The CDR3 has 15 residues. V gave up 2 bases and J gave up 5 bases; unmatched junction bases: 8. In DNA, the CDR3 is TGTGCCAGCAGCTTAACCCGGACAGGTCGGGAGACCCAGTACTTC. This translates into CASSLTRTGRETQYF. Filled out from reference TRBV7-2 and TRBJ2-5, the complete variable domain reads GAGVSQSPSNKVTEKGKDVELRCDPISGHTALYWYRQSLGQGLEFLIYFQGNSAPDKSGLPSDRFSAERTGGSVSTLTIQRTQQEDSAVYLCASSLTRTGRETQYFGPGTRLLVL.

This clonotype showed up many times. J is TRBJ2-7 and V is TRBV6-5; 10 positions agree with TRBD2. V shed 4 bases and J 6 bases; nucleotides not matched to a gene: 12. The CDR3 extends over 16 amino acids. Germline V CDR1 and CDR2: MNHEY, SVGAGI. The CDR3 nucleotides read TGTGCCAGCAGTTTGGGATTAGCGGGAGGATCACGCGAGCAGTACTTC. The encoded protein is CASSLGLAGGSREQYF.

This CDR3 is CASSWGGGEQYF. CDR3 nucleotide sequence: TGTGCCAGCAGCTGGGGAGGAGGCGAGCAGTACTTC. V is TRBV11-2 and J is TRBJ2-7; tentative D call: TRBD2 (6 bases). This CDR3 has 12 residues. V dropped 4 bases and J dropped 6 bases, with 10 bases sitting between them. The germline CDR1 and CDR2 sequences are SGHAT and FQNNGV.

This clonotype was detected only a few times. V usage is TRBV28 and J usage is TRBJ1-2; D might be TRBD1 (6 bases). CDR1 is MDHEN and CDR2 is SYDVKM in the germline V gene. The CDR3 has 13 amino acids. Between the trimmed V and J ends, which lost 6 bases and 6 bases, there was a span of 14 bases. The CDR3 spells CASSIRGADGYTF. The CDR3, as DNA: TGTGCCAGCAGCATACGGGGGGCGGATGGCTACACCTTC.

This clonotype was counted at least ten times. The chain links TRBV7-2 to TRBJ1-1, with D uncertain. The CDR3 length is 14 residues. CDR1 and CDR2 (germline): SGHTA, FQGNSA. The V gene lost 7 bases and the J gene lost 1 base, with 13 bases spanning the gap. CDR3 sequence: CASNAEAANTEAFF. The CDR3 nucleotides are TGTGCCAGCAACGCAGAGGCAGCGAACACTGAAGCTTTCTTT.

This clonotype showed up many times. The V call is TRBV15, the J call TRBJ2-2, with TRBD2 identical over 11 bases. The CDR3 spans 16 residues. Germline CDR1 reads LNHNV; CDR2 reads YYDKDF (reference sequence). The V and J ends lost 0 bases and 6 bases, in that order; junction bases with no gene match: 3. The CDR3, as DNA: TGTGCCACCAGCAGAGAGCGACTAGCGGGACCCGGGGAGCTGTTTTTT. As protein: CATSRERLAGPGELFF.

This clonotype was seen many times. V gene TRBV6-1 combines with J gene TRBJ2-2; TRBD2 matches 12 bases. Germline CDR1 reads MNHNS; CDR2 reads SASEGT. Trimming cost V 6 bases and J 5 bases; bases outside gene matches: 7. CDR3 length equals 16 residues. CDR3 bases: TGTGCCAGCAGATGGACTAGCGGGACTAGGACCGGGGAGCTGTTTTTT. Residues: CASRWTSGTRTGELFF.

This clonotype has ten or more counts. The chain combines TRBV6-1 with TRBJ1-5, with D unresolved. The V end lost 2 bases, the J end lost 4 bases, and 9 bases lay between the germline ends. Per the germline V gene, CDR1 is MNHNS and CDR2 is SASEGT. This CDR3 comprises 14 residues. CDR3 in amino acids: CASSESTGNQPQHF. CDR3 DNA sequence: TGTGCCAGCAGTGAATCGACTGGAAATCAGCCCCAGCATTTT.

The CDR3 is CAISESIWGSETQYF. CDR3 in DNA: TGTGCCATCAGTGAGTCGATATGGGGCTCGGAGACCCAGTACTTC. The gene calls are TRBV10-3 and TRBJ2-5; tentatively, D is TRBD1 (5 bases). Deletions cut 0 bases from V and 5 bases from J, with 13 bases between. CDR3 length: 15 amino acids. Per the germline V gene, CDR1 is ENHRY and CDR2 is SYGVKD.

This clonotype was detected many times. The CDR3 sequence: CSARSVGGQGENQPQHF. In DNA, the CDR3 is TGCAGTGCTAGATCTGTCGGAGGACAGGGAGAAAATCAGCCCCAGCATTTT. The chain couples TRBV20-1 to TRBJ1-5, with TRBD1 matching 8 bases. Germline trimming cut 2 bases from V and 4 bases from J; bases unmatched to any gene: 13. This CDR3 has 17 amino acids. The germline V gene has CDR1 DFQATT and CDR2 SNEGSKA (reference sequence).

V gene TRBV27 combines with J gene TRBJ2-7, with TRBD1 matching 8 bases. Germline trimming cut 7 bases from V and 3 bases from J; bases unmatched to any gene: 8. The length of the CDR3 is 14 residues. Germline lookup yields CDR1 MNHEY and CDR2 SMNVEV (reference sequence). For the CDR3, the DNA is TGTGCCAGCACTACCCTGGACAGGGTCTACGAGCAGTACTTC. This translates into CASTTLDRVYEQYF.

This clonotype was seen at least ten times. The chain carries TRBV28 and TRBJ1-2, with D possibly TRBD1 on 6 matching bases. The CDR3 extends over 14 amino acids. Deletions cut 2 bases from V and 3 bases from J, with 10 bases between. Germline loops: CDR1 MDHEN, CDR2 SYDVKM. The CDR3, as DNA: TGTGCCAGCAGTTTAACCGGACAGTACTATGGCTACACCTTC. Its translation: CASSLTGQYYGYTF.

This clonotype was counted at least ten times. The chain carries TRBV7-8 and TRBJ2-2; D is uncertain. This CDR3 has 13 amino acids. Germline CDR1 SGHVS, CDR2 FQNEAQ. V was clipped by 0 bases and J by 7 bases, with 6 bases between them. Here the CDR3 reads CASSLAGNGELFF. The CDR3 nucleotides read TGTGCCAGCAGCTTAGCGGGTAACGGGGAGCTGTTTTTT.

This clonotype was picked up many times. The chain has TRBV11-2 and TRBJ1-3; 8 positions match TRBD1. The V segment lost 5 bases and the J segment 6 bases; nucleotides outside the gene matches: 9. The CDR3 loop spans 15 amino acids. Germline V CDR1 and CDR2: SGHAT, FQNNGV. DNA for the CDR3: TGTGCCAGCAGCCTCGGACAGGGAAACGTAAACACCATATATTTT. This sequence encodes CASSLGQGNVNTIYF.

The CDR3 sequence is CASSPRDRGRGQPQHF. The DNA of the CDR3 is TGTGCCAGCAGTCCCAGGGACAGGGGGCGCGGTCAGCCCCAGCATTTT. The V call is TRBV12-3 or TRBV12-4, the J call TRBJ1-5; TRBD1 aligns across 12 bases. The CDR3 runs to 16 residues. The V and J ends lost 5 bases and 6 bases, in that order; junction bases with no gene match: 8.

This clonotype was observed at least ten times. The chain is built from TRBV9 and TRBJ2-2; TRBD2 agrees at 10 bases. In germline, CDR1 is SGDLS, CDR2 YYNGEE. This CDR3 comprises 16 residues. The junction had 4 bases not matched to a gene; V was cut back by 0 bases and J by 5 bases. CDR3 in DNA: TGTGCCAGCAGCGTAGTTGGTAGCGGGAGGACCGGGGAGCTGTTTTTT. This encodes CASSVVGSGRTGELFF.

This clonotype came up many times. The genes are TRBV10-3 and TRBJ2-2, with TRBD2 matching over 12 bases. Unmatched junction bases numbered 9, after V lost 9 bases and J lost 4 bases. This CDR3 comprises 16 residues. Germline V gives CDR1 ENHRY, CDR2 SYGVKD. CDR3 loop: CAIPLAGGPGTGELFF. The CDR3 region has the DNA TGTGCCATTCCCCTAGCGGGAGGGCCCGGCACCGGGGAGCTGTTTTTT.

The rearrangement links TRBV12-3 or TRBV12-4 to TRBJ1-1; TRBD1 matches at 8 bases. This CDR3 has 12 amino acids. The trim removed 8 bases at V and 4 bases at J, leaving 3 bases unmatched. The CDR3 sequence is CASGGQGTEAFF. The CDR3 nucleotides read TGTGCCAGCGGCGGACAGGGCACTGAAGCTTTCTTT.